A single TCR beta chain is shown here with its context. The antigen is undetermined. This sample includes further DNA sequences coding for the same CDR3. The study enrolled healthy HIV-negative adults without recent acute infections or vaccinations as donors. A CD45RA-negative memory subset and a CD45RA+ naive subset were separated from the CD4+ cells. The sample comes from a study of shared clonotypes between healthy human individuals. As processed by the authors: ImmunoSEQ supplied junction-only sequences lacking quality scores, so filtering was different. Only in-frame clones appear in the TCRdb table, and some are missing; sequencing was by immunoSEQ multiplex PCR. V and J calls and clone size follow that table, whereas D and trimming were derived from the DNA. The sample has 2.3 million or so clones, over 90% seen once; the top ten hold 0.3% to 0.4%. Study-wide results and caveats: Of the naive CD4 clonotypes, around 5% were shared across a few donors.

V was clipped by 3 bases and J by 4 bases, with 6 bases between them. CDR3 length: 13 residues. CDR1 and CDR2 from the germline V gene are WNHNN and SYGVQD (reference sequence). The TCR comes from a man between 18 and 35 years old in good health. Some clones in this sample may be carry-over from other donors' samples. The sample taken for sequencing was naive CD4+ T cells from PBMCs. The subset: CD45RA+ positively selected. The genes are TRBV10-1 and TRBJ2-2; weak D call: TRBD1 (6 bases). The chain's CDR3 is CASSDRGTGELFF. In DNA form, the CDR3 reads TGCGCCAGCAGTGACAGGGGCACCGGGGAGCTGTTTTTT.